These 23 T cell receptor beta chains came from one sample sequenced in a study of control samples from healthy donors and cancer patients. Assay: immunoSEQ multiplex PCR; the TCRdb copy retains only in-frame clones and omits some. Among 130,000 or so clones listed, roughly 94% were seen once. Sequencing input: PBMCs. The receptors shown here come from a man aged 55 to 69 with colorectal cancer.

The chain uses TRBV14 and TRBJ2-3; no clear D gene. The ends were cut back, 0 bases at V and 2 bases at J, with 6 bases in the middle. In germline, CDR1 is SGHDN, CDR2 FVKESK. The CDR3 covers 14 residues. The CDR3 bases are TGTGCCAGCAGCCAAGAACCTAACACAGATACGCAGTATTTT. Translating gives CASSQEPNTDTQYF.

This chain links TRBV9 with TRBJ2-2; TRBD1 matches 7 bases. J lost 1 base, V lost 4 bases, and 7 bases had no gene match. The germline V gene encodes CDR1 SGDLS and CDR2 YYNGEE. CDR3 size: 16 residues. The CDR3 loop reads CASSTRTGWNTGELFF. The CDR3 DNA is TGTGCCAGCAGCACTCGGACAGGATGGAACACCGGGGAGCTGTTTTTT.

Regarding this clone: Other DNA sequences from this sample encode an identical CDR3 as well. The chain has TRBV28 and TRBJ1-6; 9 bases line up with TRBD1. The J segment lost 7 bases and the V segment lost 2 bases, leaving 0 bases of the junction unmatched. CDR3 length: 14 amino acids. Germline V gives CDR1 MDHEN, CDR2 SYDVKM. CDR3: CASSLGQGNSPLHF. For the CDR3, the DNA is TGTGCCAGCAGTTTAGGACAGGGGAATTCACCCCTCCACTTT.

V usage is TRBV27 and J usage is TRBJ1-1; 8 nucleotides line up with TRBD1. Trimming removed 6 bases from V and 0 bases from J; junction bases left unmatched: 12. The CDR3 has 17 residues. Germline V gives CDR1 MNHEY, CDR2 SMNVEV (reference sequence). In DNA, the CDR3 is TGTGCCAGCAGCCCCGGACAGGGCGAGGGGATGAACACTGAAGCTTTCTTT. This codes for CASSPGQGEGMNTEAFF.

The chain has TRBV5-1 and TRBJ2-3, with TRBD2 identical over 13 bases. V trimming: 0 bases; J trimming: 2 bases; junction bases outside the gene matches: 6. Germline V CDR1 and CDR2: SGHRS, YFSETQ. CDR3 length: 18 residues. In DNA form, the CDR3 reads TGCGCCAGCAGCTTGGGGTCGACTAGCGGGGGGCCCACAGATACGCAGTATTTT. Protein sequence: CASSLGSTSGGPTDTQYF.

The chain recombines TRBV30 with TRBJ2-1; TRBD1 is a possible D gene (6 bases). Deletions cut 1 base from V and 16 bases from J, with 17 bases between. The CDR3 has 12 amino acids. Germline CDR1 and CDR2: GTSNPN and SVGIG (reference sequence). The CDR3 here is CAWSGPGHLHFF. CDR3 coding DNA: TGTGCCTGGAGTGGACCGGGACACCTGCATTTCTTC.

The V call is TRBV6-5, the J call TRBJ2-2; D is unresolved. Germline assignment: CDR1 MNHEY and CDR2 SVGAGI. This CDR3 spans 16 amino acids. Deletions cut 2 bases from V and 4 bases from J, with 14 bases between. The CDR3 sequence: CASSYSRKAPTGELFF. CDR3 coding DNA: TGTGCCAGCAGTTACAGTCGAAAGGCCCCCACCGGGGAGCTGTTTTTT.

The V and J genes are TRBV3-1 (or the pseudogene TRBV3-2) and TRBJ2-3; D gene uncertain. This CDR3 is 12 amino acids long. V lost 0 bases, J lost 8 bases, and 6 bases lay in between. Germline loops: CDR1 LGHDT, CDR2 YNNKEL (reference sequence). CDR3 protein: CASSQEDATQYF. In DNA, the CDR3 is TGTGCCAGCAGCCAAGAAGACGCTACGCAGTATTTT.

The chain is built from TRBV6-2 or TRBV6-3 and TRBJ2-1, with D unresolved. This CDR3 is built from 14 residues. Germline values: CDR1 MNHEY, CDR2 SVGEGT. V was shortened by 5 bases and J by 10 bases, with 18 bases between the two germline ends. The CDR3 sequence: CASSKSSSLWEQFF. CDR3 in DNA: TGTGCCAGCAGTAAGTCCAGCAGTCTCTGGGAGCAGTTCTTC.

J is TRBJ2-2 and V is TRBV29-1; 7 bases are a match to TRBD1. V was pared by 7 bases and J by 4 bases, with 6 bases of the junction left unmatched. The CDR3 extends over 13 amino acids. In germline, CDR1 is SQVTM, CDR2 ANQGSEA. The CDR3 loop reads CSGKTGTTGELFF. The CDR3, as DNA: TGCAGCGGGAAGACAGGGACCACCGGGGAGCTGTTTTTT.

This chain uses TRBV25-1 with TRBJ1-1; 7 bases fit TRBD1. Germline CDR1 MGHDK, CDR2 SYGVNS. The trim removed 5 bases at V and 3 bases at J, leaving 6 bases unmatched. The CDR3 length is 14 residues. The CDR3 bases are TGTGCCAGCAGTTTGACAGGGATGGACACTGAAGCTTTCTTT. It translates to CASSLTGMDTEAFF. The full variable domain, rest sourced from reference TRBV25-1 and TRBJ1-1, is EADIYQTPRYLVIGTGKKITLECSQTMGHDKMYWYQQDPGMELHLIHYSYGVNSTEKGDLSSESTVSRIRTEHFPLTLESARPSHTSQYLCASSLTGMDTEAFFGQGTRLTVV.

This clone has only one observation. The rearrangement joins TRBV5-1 to TRBJ1-2; possible D gene TRBD1, 6 bases. Germline V gene sequence: CDR1 SGHRS, CDR2 YFSETQ. The CDR3 has 13 amino acids. The V end was cut by 4 bases, the J end by 2 bases, with 9 bases between. The CDR3 is CASSMDSNYGYTF. Written as DNA, the CDR3 is TGCGCCAGCAGCATGGACAGCAACTATGGCTACACCTTC.

The genes are TRBV9 and TRBJ1-1; D possibly corresponds to TRBD1 (6 bases). V lost 5 bases, J lost 5 bases, and 16 bases lay in between. The CDR3 totals 14 residues. CDR1 is SGDLS and CDR2 is YYNGEE in the germline V gene. DNA for the CDR3: TGTGCCAGCAGTTTTTCCGGGACACCAACTGAAGCTTTCTTT. Encoded protein: CASSFSGTPTEAFF. The whole variable domain, remainder taken from reference TRBV9 and TRBJ1-1, is DSGVTQTPKHLITATGQRVTLRCSPRSGDLSVYWYQQSLDQGLQFLIQYYNGEERAKGNILERFSAQQFPDLHSELNLSSLELGDSALYFCASSFSGTPTEAFFGQGTRLTVV.

The V gene is TRBV7-2, the J gene TRBJ1-2; D unclear. V was clipped by 1 base and J by 8 bases, with 5 bases between them. Per germline, CDR1 SGHTA and CDR2 FQGNSA. There are 11 residues in the CDR3. The CDR3 is CASSLVGGYTF. The DNA of the CDR3 is TGTGCCAGCAGCTTAGTGGGCGGCTACACCTTC.

The chain couples TRBV5-4 to TRBJ1-2; 7 nucleotides match TRBD1. Germline V gene lookup returns CDR1 SGHNT and CDR2 YYREEE (reference sequence). This CDR3 spans 15 amino acids. V was pared by 2 bases and J by 2 bases, with 6 bases of the junction left unmatched. The CDR3 DNA reads TGTGCCAGCAGCTTAGGTGGCAGGGGGAACTATGGCTACACCTTC. It is translated as CASSLGGRGNYGYTF.

The chain links TRBV5-5 to TRBJ2-1, with 10 bases fitting TRBD1. The germline CDR1 and CDR2 sequences are SGHKS and YYEKEE (reference sequence). This CDR3 has 14 residues. V shed 4 bases and J 3 bases; nucleotides not matched to a gene: 1. This CDR3 reads CASSRTGGYNEQFF. The CDR3 region has the DNA TGTGCCAGCAGCCGGACAGGGGGCTACAATGAGCAGTTCTTC.

The chain couples TRBV3-1 (or the pseudogene TRBV3-2) to TRBJ1-6; D unresolved. The V and J ends lost 3 bases and 5 bases respectively, with 8 bases between them. The V gene's germline CDR1 is LGHDT and CDR2 YNNKEL (reference sequence). The CDR3 extends over 14 amino acids. This CDR3 is CASSQRINNSPLHF. The CDR3 DNA follows: TGTGCCAGCAGCCAGAGGATTAATAATTCACCCCTCCACTTT.

V and J are TRBV5-8 and TRBJ1-5, with TRBD1 as a possible D gene (5 bases). The CDR3 runs 13 residues. With 2 bases removed from V and 3 bases from J, the gap between germline ends came to 6 bases. Germline V CDR1 and CDR2: SGHTS, YDEGEE. The CDR3 region has the DNA TGTGCCAGCAGCTTCAGGGCCAATCAGCCCCAGCATTTT. This codes for CASSFRANQPQHF.

This clone was detected only once. This chain connects TRBV7-2 to TRBJ1-1; D remains ambiguous. The germline V and J ends were trimmed by 3 bases and 5 bases, with 10 bases remaining between them. Germline V gives CDR1 SGHTA, CDR2 FQGNSA. CDR3 length: 13 residues. Written as DNA, the CDR3 is TGTGCCAGCAGCTTGCGGCGGACGACTGAAGCTTTCTTT. The encoded protein is CASSLRRTTEAFF. The full variable domain, its missing parts supplied by reference TRBV7-2 and TRBJ1-1, is GAGVSQSPSNKVTEKGKDVELRCDPISGHTALYWYRQSLGQGLEFLIYFQGNSAPDKSGLPSDRFSAERTGGSVSTLTIQRTQQEDSAVYLCASSLRRTTEAFFGQGTRLTVV.

V usage is TRBV6-4 and J usage is TRBJ1-1; D unclear. Per the germline V gene, CDR1 is MRHNA and CDR2 is SNTAGT. The CDR3 sequence is 13 residues long. Trimming took 2 bases from V and 5 from J, leaving 9 bases between them. CDR3 residues: CASSDQELTEAFF. CDR3 DNA: TGTGCCAGCAGTGACCAGGAACTGACTGAAGCTTTCTTT.

V usage is TRBV6-4 and J usage is TRBJ1-2, with 8 bases aligning to TRBD1. V shed 6 bases and J 7 bases; nucleotides not matched to a gene: 7. Germline lookup yields CDR1 MRHNA and CDR2 SNTAGT. The CDR3 extends over 13 amino acids. The CDR3 DNA is TGTGCCAGCAGACCGGGACAGGCTGGTGGCTACACCTTC. Protein: CASRPGQAGGYTF.

The chain uses TRBV29-1 and TRBJ1-1; 7 nucleotides agree with TRBD1. The CDR3 is 13 amino acids. Germline CDR1 reads SQVTM; CDR2 reads ANQGSEA. The V and J ends lost 6 bases and 2 bases, in that order; junction bases with no gene match: 6. The CDR3 region has the DNA TGCAGCGTGCAGGGACAGCACAACACTGAAGCTTTCTTT. Translated, it gives CSVQGQHNTEAFF. Full variable domain (missing parts from reference TRBV29-1 and TRBJ1-1): SAVISQKPSRDICQRGTSLTIQCQVDSQVTMMFWYRQQPGQSLTLIATANQGSEATYESGFVIDKFPISRPNLTFSTLTVSNMSPEDSSIYLCSVQGQHNTEAFFGQGTRLTVV.

The chain uses TRBV6-1 and TRBJ2-6; D is tentatively TRBD1 or TRBD2 (5 bases each). Germline-derived CDR1 and CDR2 are MNHNS and SASEGT. The CDR3 has 15 residues. V dropped 3 bases and J dropped 4 bases, with 10 bases sitting between them. CDR3 nucleotides: TGTGCCAGCAGTGAGGGGGTGGGAGGGGCCAACGTCCTGACTTTC. This translates into CASSEGVGGANVLTF.